This TCR beta chain was found in a study of lymphopenia after photon versus proton radiotherapy. In regard to this clone: Its antigen is still unknown.

Findings and limits, study-wide: Relative stability marked proton patients; photon patients lost diversity and naive cells. Better survival with proton therapy was suggested as possible, not demonstrated.

From germline, CDR1 is SGHTS and CDR2 YDEGEE. CDR3 size: 15 residues. V lost 5 bases and J lost 2; bases outside the gene matches: 5. The protocol was immunoSEQ multiplex PCR, while the TCRdb copy is restricted to in-frame clones and leaves out a portion. The sample has over 25,000 clones, 87% seen once. Source: peripheral blood, taken from a patient treated with proton-based radiotherapy. V and J are TRBV5-8 and TRBJ2-3, with 10 bases identical to TRBD1. This TCR was recovered from a woman aged 55-70 years with cholangiocarcinoma. Some clones in this sample may be carry-over from other donors' samples. The CDR3 DNA is TGTGCCAGCAGGGGGGGACAGGGGCTCACAGATACGCAGTATTTT. Translated, it gives CASRGGQGLTDTQYF. Combining the CDR3 with reference TRBV5-8 and TRBJ2-3 gives the whole variable domain EAGVTQSPTHLIKTRGQQATLRCSPISGHTSVYWYQQALGLGLQFLLWYDEGEERNRGNFPPRFSGRQFPNYSSELNVNALELEDSALYLCASRGGQGLTDTQYFGPGTRLTVL.